The clone carrying this TCR beta chain was counted only a few times. Antigen specificity is unknown. The data were obtained in a study of early stage breast cancer tumors. Study-wide points: Compared with adjacent normal breast tissue, tumors showed roughly 2.5-fold greater T cell density and higher clonality.

The CDR3 loop spans 14 amino acids. V lost 3 bases to trimming and J lost 5 bases; unmatched junction nucleotides: 4. Per the germline V gene, CDR1 is KGHSH and CDR2 is LQKENI. The repertoire was sequenced with immunoSEQ multiplex PCR; TCRdb's copy has only in-frame clones and lacks some. The table has some 30,000 clones, approximately 84% seen once. Material: blood. The J gene is TRBJ2-7, the V gene TRBV18, with TRBD1 identical over 10 bases. This sequence originates from a person aged 50-59 years with breast cancer. The CDR3 protein is CASSPVGQGNEQYF. DNA for the CDR3: TGTGCCAGCTCACCCGTGGGACAGGGGAACGAGCAGTACTTC.